What follows are 18 T cell receptor beta chains derived from one specimen sequenced in a study of blood T cell repertoires in COVID-19. Libraries were prepared by immunoSEQ multiplex PCR; TCRdb keeps only in-frame clonotypes and omits some of them. The sample yields 300,000 or so clones, around 89% seen once. Sequencing was carried out using peripheral blood. The receptors derive from a woman aged 30 to 39 who had recovered from COVID-19.

J is TRBJ1-2 and V is TRBV12-3 or TRBV12-4; no reliable D call. The CDR3 sequence is 13 residues long. V lost 7 bases and J 3 bases, leaving 12 bases between the germline ends. CDR3 in amino acids: CASTNSFHYGYTF. CDR3 bases: TGTGCCAGCACCAACTCGTTTCACTATGGCTACACCTTC.

This clone has just one count. The chain links TRBV7-2 to TRBJ2-7; 10 bases are a match to TRBD2. CDR1 is SGHTA and CDR2 is FQGNSA in the germline V gene. The V segment lost 1 base and the J segment 2 bases; nucleotides outside the gene matches: 11. The CDR3 loop spans 18 amino acids. The DNA for the CDR3 is TGTGCCAGCAGCTTAGTACCTAGCGGGGGAGCCACCGCCTACGAGCAGTACTTC. Translating it yields CASSLVPSGGATAYEQYF.

The chain recombines TRBV4-3 with TRBJ2-3; 14 bases align to TRBD2. Germline V gene sequence: CDR1 LGHNA, CDR2 YSLEER. V trimming: 4 bases; J trimming: 6 bases; junction bases outside the gene matches: 6. This CDR3 region has 16 residues. The CDR3 coding sequence is TGCGCCAGCAGCCCAGAGACTAGCGGGGGGGCGGATACGCAGTATTTT. Translated: CASSPETSGGADTQYF.

This clone was seen more than once but under ten times. CDR3 region: CASSTEQGNNYGYTF. The CDR3 nucleotides read TGTGCCAGCAGCACAGAACAGGGGAATAACTATGGCTACACCTTC. The chain is built from TRBV5-4 and TRBJ1-2; 7 bases fit TRBD1. The trim removed 4 bases at V and 1 base at J, leaving 7 bases unmatched. Germline CDR1 reads SGHNT; CDR2 reads YYREEE (reference sequence). This CDR3 comprises 15 residues.

CDR3 residues: CASGLSGVIQETQYF. The CDR3 DNA is TGTGCCAGCGGATTGAGCGGGGTTATTCAAGAGACCCAGTACTTC. The V gene is TRBV5-6, the J gene TRBJ2-5, with 7 positions matching TRBD2. Germline lookup yields CDR1 SGHDT and CDR2 YYEEEE. Trimming removed 7 bases from V and 2 bases from J; junction bases left unmatched: 11. This CDR3 has 15 amino acids.

V gene TRBV4-2 combines with J gene TRBJ2-2; 14 bases line up with TRBD2. Germline V lookup: CDR1 LGHNA, CDR2 YNFKEQ. V shed 3 bases and J 3 bases; nucleotides not matched to a gene: 3. The CDR3 loop spans 17 amino acids. CDR3 loop: CASSQEGLAGDTGELFF. As DNA, the CDR3 is TGTGCCAGCAGCCAGGAGGGACTAGCGGGGGACACCGGGGAGCTGTTTTTT.

This chain joins TRBV20-1 and TRBJ1-1, with 8 bases aligning to TRBD1. Germline trimming cut 2 bases from V and 10 bases from J; bases unmatched to any gene: 3. There are 11 residues in the CDR3. Germline-derived CDR1 and CDR2 are DFQATT and SNEGSKA (reference sequence). The CDR3 spells CSARRTGLAFF. The CDR3 DNA follows: TGCAGTGCTAGAAGGACAGGGCTAGCTTTCTTT.

The chain carries TRBV28 and TRBJ2-7; a possible D gene is TRBD1 (5 bases). CDR1 is MDHEN, CDR2 SYDVKM, per germline. The CDR3 spans 14 residues. V was cut by 3 bases and J by 3 bases, with 12 bases left in between. The CDR3 loop is CASSLGQIDYEQYF. The CDR3 DNA sequence: TGTGCCAGCAGTTTGGGGCAGATAGACTACGAGCAGTACTTC.

The rearrangement links TRBV14 to TRBJ2-7; perhaps TRBD2 as D (5 bases). CDR3 length equals 13 residues. V lost 0 bases to trimming and J lost 9 bases, with 12 bases between them. Germline CDR1 reads SGHDN; CDR2 reads FVKESK. The DNA of the CDR3 is TGTGCCAGCAGCCAAGATGTCTACGGGGTGCAGTACTTC. This translates into CASSQDVYGVQYF.

The genes are TRBV28 and TRBJ1-1; D is ambiguous. Trimming shortened V by 7 bases and J by 5 bases, and 8 bases separated the two germline ends. Germline lookup yields CDR1 MDHEN and CDR2 SYDVKM. CDR3 length equals 11 residues. The CDR3 DNA follows: TGTGCCAGCAACGGGTGGACTGAAGCTTTCTTT. It is translated as CASNGWTEAFF. The whole variable domain, remainder taken from reference TRBV28 and TRBJ1-1, is DVKVTQSSRYLVKRTGEKVFLECVQDMDHENMFWYRQDPGLGLRLIYFSYDVKMKEKGDIPEGYSVSREKKERFSLILESASTNQTSMYLCASNGWTEAFFGQGTRLTVV.

This clone showed up just once. The J gene is TRBJ1-1, the V gene TRBV5-1; 8 nucleotides agree with TRBD1. Germline V CDR1 and CDR2: SGHRS, YFSETQ. With 4 bases clipped from V and 5 bases from J, the junction kept 7 bases outside the gene matches. The CDR3 contains 14 residues. Here the CDR3 DNA reads TGCGCCAGCAGCATGCAGGGGGCGGGAACTGAAGCTTTCTTT. It translates to CASSMQGAGTEAFF.

Remarks on this clone: Other DNA variants within this sample encode the same CDR3. V and J are TRBV7-3 and TRBJ1-1, with D maybe TRBD1 (5 bases). The CDR3 consists of 13 residues. Germline V gives CDR1 SGHTA, CDR2 FQGTGA. The V end lost 5 bases, the J end lost 1 base, and 8 bases lay between the germline ends. CDR3 DNA: TGTGCCAGCAGCCTGCAGGGGAACACTGAAGCTTTCTTT. Its protein is CASSLQGNTEAFF.

The chain joins TRBV5-4 to TRBJ2-3; 10 bases map to TRBD2. V lost 6 bases to trimming and J lost 1 base; unmatched junction nucleotides: 5. The CDR3 runs to 15 residues. Germline V lookup: CDR1 SGHNT, CDR2 YYREEE (reference sequence). The CDR3 nucleotides read TGTGCCAGCACTACCGGACTAGCGGGCACAGATACGCAGTATTTT. Encoded protein: CASTTGLAGTDTQYF.

This chain uses TRBV20-1 with TRBJ1-6, with D unclear. This CDR3 is 15 amino acids long. Between the trimmed V and J ends, which lost 3 bases and 4 bases, there was a span of 13 bases. Germline V gene data show CDR1 as DFQATT and CDR2 as SNEGSKA (reference sequence). In DNA form, the CDR3 reads TGCAGTGCTAGTCCGGCGGAAAGTTATAATTCACCCCTCCACTTT. This sequence encodes CSASPAESYNSPLHF.

The CDR3 DNA reads TGTGCCAGCACAAGGGGGACTGAAGCTTTCTTT. Protein: CASTRGTEAFF. V and J are TRBV6-6 and TRBJ1-1; weak D call: TRBD1 (6 bases). V was shortened by 7 bases and J by 5 bases, with 8 bases between the two germline ends. Germline assignment: CDR1 MNHNY and CDR2 SVGAGI (reference sequence). This CDR3 region has 11 residues.

V gene TRBV18 combines with J gene TRBJ2-7; TRBD1 agrees at 10 bases. Germline values: CDR1 KGHSH, CDR2 LQKENI. V lost 2 bases to trimming and J lost 5 bases; unmatched junction nucleotides: 6. The CDR3 runs 15 residues. DNA of the CDR3: TGTGCCAGCTCACCATTGGGGACAGGGGTCAACGAGCAGTACTTC. This gives the protein CASSPLGTGVNEQYF.

In the case of this clone: Other DNA sequences within the sample encode an identical CDR3. The chain is built from TRBV7-9 and TRBJ1-2; D possibly corresponds to TRBD1 (5 bases). This CDR3 has 14 amino acids. Trimming removed 1 base at V and 4 bases at J, with 10 bases between. Germline V gene sequence: CDR1 SEHNR, CDR2 FQNEAQ (reference sequence). The CDR3 here is CASSLGQGAYGYTF. The CDR3 DNA reads TGTGCCAGCAGCTTAGGTCAGGGTGCCTATGGCTACACCTTC.

The chain is built from TRBV11-2 and TRBJ2-4, with 8 bases fitting TRBD2. CDR1 is SGHAT and CDR2 is FQNNGV in the germline V gene. After removal of 1 base from V and 8 bases from J, the junction contained 10 bases not matched to a gene. This CDR3 has 16 residues. CDR3 DNA sequence: TGTGCCAGCAGCTTAGCGAGTCTAGCGGGTAGGGACATTCAGTACTTC. Encoded protein: CASSLASLAGRDIQYF.